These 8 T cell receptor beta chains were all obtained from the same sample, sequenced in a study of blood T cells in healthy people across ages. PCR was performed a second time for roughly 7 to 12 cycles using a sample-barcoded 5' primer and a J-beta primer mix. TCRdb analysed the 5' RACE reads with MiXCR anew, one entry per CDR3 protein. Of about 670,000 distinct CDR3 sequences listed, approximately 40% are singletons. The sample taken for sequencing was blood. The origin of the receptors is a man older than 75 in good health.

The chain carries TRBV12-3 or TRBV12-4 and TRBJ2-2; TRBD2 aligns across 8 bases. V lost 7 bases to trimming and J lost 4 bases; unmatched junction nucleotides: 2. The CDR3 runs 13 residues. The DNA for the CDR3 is TGTGCCAGCACCAGCGGGAGCACCGGGGAGCTGTTTTTT. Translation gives CASTSGSTGELFF.

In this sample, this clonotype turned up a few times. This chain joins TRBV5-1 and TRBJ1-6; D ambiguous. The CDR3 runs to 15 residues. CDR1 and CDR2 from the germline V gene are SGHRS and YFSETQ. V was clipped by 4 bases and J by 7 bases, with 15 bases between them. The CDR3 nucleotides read TGCGCCAGCAGCCCGGAGGACGGCACAAATTCACCCCTCCACTTT. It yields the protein CASSPEDGTNSPLHF.

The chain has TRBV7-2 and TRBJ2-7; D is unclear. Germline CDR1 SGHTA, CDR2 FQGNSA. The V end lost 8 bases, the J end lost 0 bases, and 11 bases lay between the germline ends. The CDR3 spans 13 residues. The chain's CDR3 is CASGKTYSYEQYF. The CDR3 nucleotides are TGTGCCAGCGGCAAGACTTACTCCTACGAGCAGTACTTC. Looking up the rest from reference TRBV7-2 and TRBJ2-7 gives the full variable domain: GAGVSQSPSNKVTEKGKDVELRCDPISGHTALYWYRQSLGQGLEFLIYFQGNSAPDKSGLPSDRFSAERTGGSVSTLTIQRTQQEDSAVYLCASGKTYSYEQYFGPGTRLTVT.

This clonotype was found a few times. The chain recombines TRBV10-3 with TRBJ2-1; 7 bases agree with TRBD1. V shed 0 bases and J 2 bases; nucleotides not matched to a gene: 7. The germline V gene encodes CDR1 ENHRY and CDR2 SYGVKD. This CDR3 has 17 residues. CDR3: CAISESSVGTAYNEQFF. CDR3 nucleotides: TGTGCCATCAGTGAGTCGAGCGTCGGGACAGCCTACAATGAGCAGTTCTTC.

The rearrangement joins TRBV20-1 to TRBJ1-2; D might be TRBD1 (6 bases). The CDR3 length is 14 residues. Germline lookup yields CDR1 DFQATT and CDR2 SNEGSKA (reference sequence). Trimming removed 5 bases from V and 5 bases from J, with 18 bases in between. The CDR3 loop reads CSAPTALQGYGYTF. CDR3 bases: TGCAGTGCTCCTACCGCTCTGCAGGGGTATGGCTACACCTTC.

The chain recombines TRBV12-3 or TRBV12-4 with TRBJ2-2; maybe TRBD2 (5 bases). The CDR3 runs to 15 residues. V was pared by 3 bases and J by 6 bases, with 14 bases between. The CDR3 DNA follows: TGTGCCAGCAGTTTTGTTCCGGAGGTAGCCGGGGAGCTGTTTTTT. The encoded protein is CASSFVPEVAGELFF.

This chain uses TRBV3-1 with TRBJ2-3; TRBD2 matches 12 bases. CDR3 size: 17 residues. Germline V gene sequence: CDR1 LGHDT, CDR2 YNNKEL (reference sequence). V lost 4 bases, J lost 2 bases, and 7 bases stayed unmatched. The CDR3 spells CASSLRLAGDPTDTQYF. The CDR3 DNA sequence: TGTGCCAGCAGCCTCCGACTAGCGGGGGACCCCACAGATACGCAGTATTTT.

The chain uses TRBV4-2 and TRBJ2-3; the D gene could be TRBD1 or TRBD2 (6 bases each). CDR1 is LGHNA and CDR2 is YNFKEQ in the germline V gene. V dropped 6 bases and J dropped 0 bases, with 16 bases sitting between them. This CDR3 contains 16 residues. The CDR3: CASRKLGGGSTDTQYF. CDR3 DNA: TGTGCCAGCAGAAAACTCGGAGGGGGGAGCACAGATACGCAGTATTTT.